In its sample, the clone carrying this T cell receptor beta chain was seen a few times. Its antigen is unknown. RNA transcripts gave rise to amplified TCR beta CDR3 regions. Researchers ran a first-round RT-PCR on the TCR CDR3 using the HTBI primer set. TCRdb called the multiplex PCR reads again in MiXCR, with one record for every CDR3 protein. The profile covers hundreds of thousands of distinct CDR3 sequences, with around 14% appearing a single time and around 7.7% taken by the ten largest. This entry comes from a study of T cells in Graves' hyperthyroidism and ophthalmopathy. On the study more broadly: Blood from the periphery was taken at initial diagnosis, before any treatment. Study-wide findings and caveats: Blood also carried most thyroid clonotypes expanded above 0.001. A model built on 13 V-J features separated ophthalmopathy from stable hyperthyroidism.

Germline CDR1 and CDR2: LNHNV and YYDKDF (reference sequence). V lost 0 bases to trimming and J lost 1 base, with 7 bases between them. The CDR3 extends over 15 amino acids. Over 8 ml fresh peripheral blood yielded the PBMCs. The sequencing sample was made of blood. The V and J genes are TRBV15 and TRBJ1-3, with D possibly matching TRBD1 (5 bases). This TCR came from a woman younger than 30 with Graves' hyperthyroidism. This CDR3 reads CATSREGGSGNTIYF. In DNA, the CDR3 is TGTGCCACCAGCAGAGAGGGGGGTTCTGGAAACACCATATATTTT.